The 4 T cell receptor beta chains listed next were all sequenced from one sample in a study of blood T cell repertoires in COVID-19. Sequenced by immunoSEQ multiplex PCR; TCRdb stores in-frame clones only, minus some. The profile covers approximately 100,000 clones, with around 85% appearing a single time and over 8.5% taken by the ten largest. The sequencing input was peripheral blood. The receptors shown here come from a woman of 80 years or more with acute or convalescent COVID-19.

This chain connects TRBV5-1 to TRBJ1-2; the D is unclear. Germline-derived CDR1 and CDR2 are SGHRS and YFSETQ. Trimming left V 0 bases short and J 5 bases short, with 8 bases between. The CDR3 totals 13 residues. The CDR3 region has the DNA TGCGCCAGCAGCTTGGAAGAGGGTTATGGCTACACCTTC. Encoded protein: CASSLEEGYGYTF.

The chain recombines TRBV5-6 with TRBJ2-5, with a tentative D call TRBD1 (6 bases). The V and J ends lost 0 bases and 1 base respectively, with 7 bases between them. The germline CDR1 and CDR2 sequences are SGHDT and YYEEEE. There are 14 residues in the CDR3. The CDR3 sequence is CASSLGTVQETQYF. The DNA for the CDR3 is TGTGCCAGCAGCTTGGGGACAGTCCAAGAGACCCAGTACTTC.

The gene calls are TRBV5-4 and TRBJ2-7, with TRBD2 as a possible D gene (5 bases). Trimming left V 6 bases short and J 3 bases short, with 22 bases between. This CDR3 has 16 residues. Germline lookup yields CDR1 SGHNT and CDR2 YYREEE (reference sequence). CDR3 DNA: TGTGCCAGCATCCTAAACGGGAACCCTCCCCTCTACGAGCAGTACGTC. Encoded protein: CASILNGNPPLYEQYV.

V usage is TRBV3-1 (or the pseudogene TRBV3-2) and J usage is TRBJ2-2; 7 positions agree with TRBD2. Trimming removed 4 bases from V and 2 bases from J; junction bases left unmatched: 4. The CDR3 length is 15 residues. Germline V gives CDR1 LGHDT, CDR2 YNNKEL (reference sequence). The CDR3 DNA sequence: TGTGCCAGCAGCCCACGGGGGGTTAACACCGGGGAGCTGTTTTTT. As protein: CASSPRGVNTGELFF.